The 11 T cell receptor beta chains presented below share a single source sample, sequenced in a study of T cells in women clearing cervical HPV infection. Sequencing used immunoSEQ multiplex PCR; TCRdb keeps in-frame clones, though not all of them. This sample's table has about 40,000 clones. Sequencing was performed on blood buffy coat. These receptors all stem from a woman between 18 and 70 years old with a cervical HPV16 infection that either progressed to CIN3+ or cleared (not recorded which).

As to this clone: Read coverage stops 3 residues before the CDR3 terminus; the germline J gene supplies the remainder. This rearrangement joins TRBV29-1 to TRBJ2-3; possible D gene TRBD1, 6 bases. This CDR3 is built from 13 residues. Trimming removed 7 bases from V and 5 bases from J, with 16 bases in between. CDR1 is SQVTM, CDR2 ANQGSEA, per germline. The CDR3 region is CSAGDTSLDTQYF. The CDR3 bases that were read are TGCAGCGCCGGGGACACCTCCCTAGATACG.

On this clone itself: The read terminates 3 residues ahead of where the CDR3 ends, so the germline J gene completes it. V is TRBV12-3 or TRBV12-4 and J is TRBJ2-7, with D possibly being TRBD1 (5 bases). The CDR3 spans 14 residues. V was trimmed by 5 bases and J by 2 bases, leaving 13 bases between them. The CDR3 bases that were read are TGTGCCAGCAGTGCCAGGGAAAAAACCTACGAG. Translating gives CASSAREKTYE. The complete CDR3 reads CASSAREKTYEQYF.

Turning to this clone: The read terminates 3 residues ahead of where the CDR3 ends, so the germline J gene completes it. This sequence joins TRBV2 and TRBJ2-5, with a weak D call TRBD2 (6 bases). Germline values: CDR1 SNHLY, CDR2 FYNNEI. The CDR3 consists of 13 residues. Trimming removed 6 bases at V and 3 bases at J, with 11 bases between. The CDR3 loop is CASSRGNKETQYF. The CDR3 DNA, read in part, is TGTGCCAGCAGCCGGGGGAATAAAGAGACC.

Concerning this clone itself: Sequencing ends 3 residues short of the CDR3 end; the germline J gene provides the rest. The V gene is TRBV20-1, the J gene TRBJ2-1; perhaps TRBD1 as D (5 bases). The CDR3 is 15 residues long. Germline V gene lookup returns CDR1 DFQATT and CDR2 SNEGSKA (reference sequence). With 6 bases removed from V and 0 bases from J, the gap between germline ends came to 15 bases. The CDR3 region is CSAPGGASSYNEQFF. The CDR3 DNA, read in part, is TGCAGTGCCCCAGGTGGGGCTAGCTCCTACAATGAG.

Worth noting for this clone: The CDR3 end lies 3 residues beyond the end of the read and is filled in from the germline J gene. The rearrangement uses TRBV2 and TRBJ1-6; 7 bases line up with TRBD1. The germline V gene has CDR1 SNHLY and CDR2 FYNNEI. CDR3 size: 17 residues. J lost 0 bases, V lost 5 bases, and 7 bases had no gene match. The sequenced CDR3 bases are TGTGCCAGCAGTCGGGACAGCGTGAGCTCCTATAATTCACCC. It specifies CASSRDSVSSYNSP. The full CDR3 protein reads CASSRDSVSSYNSPLHF.

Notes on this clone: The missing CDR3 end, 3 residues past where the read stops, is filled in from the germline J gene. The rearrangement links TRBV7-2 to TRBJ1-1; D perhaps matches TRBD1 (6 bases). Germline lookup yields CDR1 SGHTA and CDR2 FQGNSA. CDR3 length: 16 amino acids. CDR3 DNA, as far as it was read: TGTGCAAGTCGCTTAGCGCGGGGGGGGCCGAACACTGAA. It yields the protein CASRLARGGPNTE. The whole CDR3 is CASRLARGGPNTEAFF.

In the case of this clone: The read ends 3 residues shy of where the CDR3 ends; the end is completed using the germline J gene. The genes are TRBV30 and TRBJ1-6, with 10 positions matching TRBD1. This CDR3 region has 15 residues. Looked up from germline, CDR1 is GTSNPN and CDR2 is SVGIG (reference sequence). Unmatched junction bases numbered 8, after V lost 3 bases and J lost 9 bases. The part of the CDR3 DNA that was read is TGTGCCTGGAGGCCTAGGACAGGGGGGAGTTCACCC. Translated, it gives CAWRPRTGGSSP. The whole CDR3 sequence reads CAWRPRTGGSSPLHF. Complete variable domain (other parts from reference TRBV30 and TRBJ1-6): SQTIHQWPATLVQPVGSPLSLECTVEGTSNPNLYWYRQAAGRGLQLLFYSVGIGQISSEVPQNLSASRPQDRQFILSSKKLLLSDSGFYLCAWRPRTGGSSPLHFGNGTRLTVT.

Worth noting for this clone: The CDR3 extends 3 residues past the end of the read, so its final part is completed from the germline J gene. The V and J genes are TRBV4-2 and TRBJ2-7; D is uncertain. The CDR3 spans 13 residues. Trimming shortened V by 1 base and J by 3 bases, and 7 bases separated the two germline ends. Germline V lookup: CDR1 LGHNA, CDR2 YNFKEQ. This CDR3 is CASSQGYSYEQYF. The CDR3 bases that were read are TGTGCCAGCAGCCAAGGGTATAGCTACGAG.

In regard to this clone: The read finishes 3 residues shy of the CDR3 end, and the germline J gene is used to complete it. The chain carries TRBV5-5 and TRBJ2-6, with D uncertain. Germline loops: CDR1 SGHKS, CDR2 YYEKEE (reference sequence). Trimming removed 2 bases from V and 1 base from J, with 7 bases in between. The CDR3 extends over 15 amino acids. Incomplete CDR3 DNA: TGTGCCAGCAGCTTTGTAATATCTGGGGCCAACGTC. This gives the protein CASSFVISGANV. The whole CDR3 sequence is CASSFVISGANVLTF.

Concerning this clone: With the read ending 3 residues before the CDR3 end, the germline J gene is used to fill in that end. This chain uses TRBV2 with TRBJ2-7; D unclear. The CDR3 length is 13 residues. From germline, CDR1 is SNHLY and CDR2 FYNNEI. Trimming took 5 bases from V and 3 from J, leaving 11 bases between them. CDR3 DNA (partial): TGTGCCAGCAGTCAAGACACCTTCTACGAG. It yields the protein CASSQDTFYE. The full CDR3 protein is CASSQDTFYEQYF.

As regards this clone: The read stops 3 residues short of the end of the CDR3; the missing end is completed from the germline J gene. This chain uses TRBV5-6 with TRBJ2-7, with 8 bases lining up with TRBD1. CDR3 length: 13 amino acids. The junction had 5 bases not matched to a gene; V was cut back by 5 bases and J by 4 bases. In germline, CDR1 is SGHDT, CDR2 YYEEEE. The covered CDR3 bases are TGTGCCAGCAGGCCAGGGGGCGGGTACGAG. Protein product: CASRPGGGYE. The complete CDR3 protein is CASRPGGGYEQYF.